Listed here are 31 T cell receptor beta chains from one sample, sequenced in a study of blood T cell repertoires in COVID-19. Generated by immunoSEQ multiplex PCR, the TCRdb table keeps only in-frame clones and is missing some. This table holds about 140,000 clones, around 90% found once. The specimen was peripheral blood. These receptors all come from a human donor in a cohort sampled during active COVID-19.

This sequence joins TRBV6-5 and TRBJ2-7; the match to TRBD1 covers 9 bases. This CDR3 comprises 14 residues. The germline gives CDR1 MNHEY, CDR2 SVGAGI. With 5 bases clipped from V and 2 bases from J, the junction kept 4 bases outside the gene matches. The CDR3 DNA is TGTGCCAGCAGTAAGGACAGGGGAGCCTACGAGCAGTACTTC. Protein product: CASSKDRGAYEQYF.

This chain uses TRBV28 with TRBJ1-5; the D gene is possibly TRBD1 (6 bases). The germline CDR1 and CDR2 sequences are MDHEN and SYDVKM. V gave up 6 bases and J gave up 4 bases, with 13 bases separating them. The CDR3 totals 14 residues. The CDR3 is CASSFYTGNQPQHF. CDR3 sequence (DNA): TGTGCCAGCAGCTTTTATACAGGGAATCAGCCCCAGCATTTT. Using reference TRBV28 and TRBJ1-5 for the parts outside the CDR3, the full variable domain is DVKVTQSSRYLVKRTGEKVFLECVQDMDHENMFWYRQDPGLGLRLIYFSYDVKMKEKGDIPEGYSVSREKKERFSLILESASTNQTSMYLCASSFYTGNQPQHFGDGTRLSIL.

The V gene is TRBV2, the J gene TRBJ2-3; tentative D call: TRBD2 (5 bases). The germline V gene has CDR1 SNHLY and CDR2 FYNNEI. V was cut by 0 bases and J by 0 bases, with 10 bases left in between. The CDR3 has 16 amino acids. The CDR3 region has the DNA TGTGCCAGCAGTGAAGCCCCGGGATACAGCACAGATACGCAGTATTTT. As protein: CASSEAPGYSTDTQYF.

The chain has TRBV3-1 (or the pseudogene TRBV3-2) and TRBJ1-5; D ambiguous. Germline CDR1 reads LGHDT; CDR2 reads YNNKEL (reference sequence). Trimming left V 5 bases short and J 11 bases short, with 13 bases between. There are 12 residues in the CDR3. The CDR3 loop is CASSTRGGAQHF. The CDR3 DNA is TGTGCCAGCAGCACCCGGGGAGGAGCCCAGCATTTT.

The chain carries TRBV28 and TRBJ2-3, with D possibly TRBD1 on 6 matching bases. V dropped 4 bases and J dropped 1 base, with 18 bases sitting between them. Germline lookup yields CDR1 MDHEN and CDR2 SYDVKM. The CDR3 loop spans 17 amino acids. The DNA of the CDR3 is TGTGCCAGCAGTTCCCCACCCAGGGGCGAAGGCACAGATACGCAGTATTTT. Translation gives CASSSPPRGEGTDTQYF.

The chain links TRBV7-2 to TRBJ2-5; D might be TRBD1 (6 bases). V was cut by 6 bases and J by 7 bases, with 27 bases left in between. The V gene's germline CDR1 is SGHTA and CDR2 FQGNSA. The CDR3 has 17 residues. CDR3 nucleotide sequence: TGTGCCAGCAGGGCTGCAAGGGGGACCCCGGCCAAGTCGACCCAGTACTTC. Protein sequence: CASRAARGTPAKSTQYF.

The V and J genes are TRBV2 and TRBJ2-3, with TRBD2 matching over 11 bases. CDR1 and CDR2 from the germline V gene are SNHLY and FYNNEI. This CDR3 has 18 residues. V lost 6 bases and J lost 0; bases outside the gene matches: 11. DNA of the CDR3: TGTGCCAGCAGACTCGGGACTAGCGGTGCCCTTAGCACAGATACGCAGTATTTT. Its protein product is CASRLGTSGALSTDTQYF.

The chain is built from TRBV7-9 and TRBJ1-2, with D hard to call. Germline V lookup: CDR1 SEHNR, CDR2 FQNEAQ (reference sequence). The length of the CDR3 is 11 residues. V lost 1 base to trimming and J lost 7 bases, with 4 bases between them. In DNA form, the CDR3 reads TGTGCCAGCAGCTTAGTCGGTGGCTACACCTTC. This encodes CASSLVGGYTF.

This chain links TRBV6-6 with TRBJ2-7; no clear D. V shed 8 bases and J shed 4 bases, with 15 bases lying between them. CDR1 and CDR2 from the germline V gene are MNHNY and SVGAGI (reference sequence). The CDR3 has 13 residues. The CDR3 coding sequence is TGTGCCAGCGGTTTCTACACAGCTTACGAGCAGTACTTC. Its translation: CASGFYTAYEQYF.

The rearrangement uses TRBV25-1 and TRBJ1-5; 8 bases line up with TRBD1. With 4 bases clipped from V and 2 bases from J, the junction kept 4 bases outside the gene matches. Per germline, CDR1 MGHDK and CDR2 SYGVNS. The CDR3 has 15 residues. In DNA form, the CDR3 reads TGTGCCAGCAGTGGACCGACAGGGGGCAATCAGCCCCAGCATTTT. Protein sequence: CASSGPTGGNQPQHF.

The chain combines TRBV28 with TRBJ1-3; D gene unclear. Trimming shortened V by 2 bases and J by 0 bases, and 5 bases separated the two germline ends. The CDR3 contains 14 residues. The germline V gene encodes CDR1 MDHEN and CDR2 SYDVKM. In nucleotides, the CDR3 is TGTGCCAGCAGTTTACAGAACTCTGGAAACACCATATATTTT. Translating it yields CASSLQNSGNTIYF.

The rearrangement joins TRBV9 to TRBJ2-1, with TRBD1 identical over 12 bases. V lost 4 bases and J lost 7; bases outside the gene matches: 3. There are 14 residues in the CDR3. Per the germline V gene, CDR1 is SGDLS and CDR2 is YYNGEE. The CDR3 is CASSPGQGANEQFF. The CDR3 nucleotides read TGTGCCAGCAGCCCGGGACAGGGGGCGAATGAGCAGTTCTTC.

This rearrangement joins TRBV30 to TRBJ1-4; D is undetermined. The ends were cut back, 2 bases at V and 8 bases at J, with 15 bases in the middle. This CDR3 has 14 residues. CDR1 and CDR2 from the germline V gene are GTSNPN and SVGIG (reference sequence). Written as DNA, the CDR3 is TGTGCCTGGAGTCATTTGGGAAGAGGGGAAAAACTGTTTTTT. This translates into CAWSHLGRGEKLFF.

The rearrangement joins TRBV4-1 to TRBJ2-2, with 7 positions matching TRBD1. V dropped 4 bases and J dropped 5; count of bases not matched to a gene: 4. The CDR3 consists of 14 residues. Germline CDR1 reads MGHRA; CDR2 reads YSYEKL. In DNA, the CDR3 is TGCGCCAGCAGCCTTAGACAGGGAACCGGGGAGCTGTTTTTT. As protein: CASSLRQGTGELFF.

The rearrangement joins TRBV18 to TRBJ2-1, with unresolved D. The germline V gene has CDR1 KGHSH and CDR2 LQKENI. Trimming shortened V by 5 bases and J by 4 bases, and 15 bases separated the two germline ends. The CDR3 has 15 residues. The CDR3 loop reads CASSTTQDRYNEQFF. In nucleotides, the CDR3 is TGTGCCAGCTCAACGACTCAAGACCGTTACAATGAGCAGTTCTTC.

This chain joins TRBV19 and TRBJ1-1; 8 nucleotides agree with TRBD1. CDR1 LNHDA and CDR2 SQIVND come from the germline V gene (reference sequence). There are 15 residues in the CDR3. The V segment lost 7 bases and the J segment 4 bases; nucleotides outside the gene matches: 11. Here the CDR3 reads CASTLRQGQGTEAFF. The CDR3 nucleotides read TGTGCCAGTACCCTACGACAGGGGCAGGGCACTGAAGCTTTCTTT.

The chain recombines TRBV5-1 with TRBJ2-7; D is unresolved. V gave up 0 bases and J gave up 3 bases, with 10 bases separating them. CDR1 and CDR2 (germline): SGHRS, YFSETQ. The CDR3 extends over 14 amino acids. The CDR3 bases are TGCGCCAGCAGCTTGGTGCCTACAGTCTACGAGCAGTACTTC. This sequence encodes CASSLVPTVYEQYF.

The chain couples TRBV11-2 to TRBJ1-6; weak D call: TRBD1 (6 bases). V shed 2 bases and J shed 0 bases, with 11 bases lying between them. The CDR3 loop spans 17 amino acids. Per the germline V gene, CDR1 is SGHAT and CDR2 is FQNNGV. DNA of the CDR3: TGTGCCAGCAGCTTACCAACAGGGAGCTCCTATAATTCACCCCTCCACTTT. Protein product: CASSLPTGSSYNSPLHF.

The CDR3 loop reads CASSLGQGASEQYF. The CDR3 region has the DNA TGTGCCAGCAGTTTGGGACAGGGAGCGAGCGAGCAGTACTTC. The chain employs TRBV27 and TRBJ2-7; 9 bases are a match to TRBD1. V was clipped by 3 bases and J by 6 bases; unmatched bases: 6. Germline values: CDR1 MNHEY, CDR2 SMNVEV (reference sequence). This CDR3 is built from 14 residues.

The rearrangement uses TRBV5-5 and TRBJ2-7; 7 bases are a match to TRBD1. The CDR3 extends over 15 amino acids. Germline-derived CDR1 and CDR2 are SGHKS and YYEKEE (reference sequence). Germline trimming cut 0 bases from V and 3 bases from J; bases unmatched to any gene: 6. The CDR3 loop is CASSLALGTVYEQYF. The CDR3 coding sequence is TGTGCCAGCAGCTTGGCCCTCGGGACAGTCTACGAGCAGTACTTC.

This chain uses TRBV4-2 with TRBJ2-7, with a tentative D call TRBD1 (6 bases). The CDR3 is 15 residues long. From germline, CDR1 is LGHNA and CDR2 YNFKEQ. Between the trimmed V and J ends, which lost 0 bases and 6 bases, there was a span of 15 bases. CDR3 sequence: CASSQERHTGSEQYF. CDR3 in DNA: TGTGCCAGCAGCCAAGAAAGGCATACAGGGTCCGAGCAGTACTTC.

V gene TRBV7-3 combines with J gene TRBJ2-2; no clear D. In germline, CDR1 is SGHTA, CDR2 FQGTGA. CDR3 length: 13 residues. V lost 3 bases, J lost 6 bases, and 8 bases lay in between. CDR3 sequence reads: CASSFSSPGELFF. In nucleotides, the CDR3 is TGTGCCAGCAGCTTCTCTAGTCCCGGGGAGCTGTTTTTT.

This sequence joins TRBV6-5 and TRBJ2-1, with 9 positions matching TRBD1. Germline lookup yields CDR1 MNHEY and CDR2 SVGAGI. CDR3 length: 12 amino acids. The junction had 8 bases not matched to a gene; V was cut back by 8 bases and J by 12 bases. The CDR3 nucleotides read TGTGCCAGCGCGGGACAGGGCTTTAGGCAGTTCTTC. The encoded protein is CASAGQGFRQFF.

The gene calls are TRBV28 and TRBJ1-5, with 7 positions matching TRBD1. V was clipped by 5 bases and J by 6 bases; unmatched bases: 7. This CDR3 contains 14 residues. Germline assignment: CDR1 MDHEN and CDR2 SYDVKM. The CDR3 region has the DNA TGTGCCAGCAGTCCCGGACAGGTTCGTCAGCCCCAGCATTTT. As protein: CASSPGQVRQPQHF. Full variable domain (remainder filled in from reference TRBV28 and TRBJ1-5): DVKVTQSSRYLVKRTGEKVFLECVQDMDHENMFWYRQDPGLGLRLIYFSYDVKMKEKGDIPEGYSVSREKKERFSLILESASTNQTSMYLCASSPGQVRQPQHFGDGTRLSIL.

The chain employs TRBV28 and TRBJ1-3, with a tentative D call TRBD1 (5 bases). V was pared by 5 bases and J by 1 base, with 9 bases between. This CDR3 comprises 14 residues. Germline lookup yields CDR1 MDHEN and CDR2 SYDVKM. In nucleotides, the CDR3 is TGTGCCAGCAGTCTTACAGGTTCTGGAAACACCATATATTTT. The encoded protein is CASSLTGSGNTIYF.

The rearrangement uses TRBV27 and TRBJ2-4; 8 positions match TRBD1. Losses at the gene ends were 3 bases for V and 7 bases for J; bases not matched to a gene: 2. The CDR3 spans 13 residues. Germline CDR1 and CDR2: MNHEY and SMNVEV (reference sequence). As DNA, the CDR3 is TGTGCCAGCAGTTTGACAGGGGCGAACATTCAGTACTTC. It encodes CASSLTGANIQYF.

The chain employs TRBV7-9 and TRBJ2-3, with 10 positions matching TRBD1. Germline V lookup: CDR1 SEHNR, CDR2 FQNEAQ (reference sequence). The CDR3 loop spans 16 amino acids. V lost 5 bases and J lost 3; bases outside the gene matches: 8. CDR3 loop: CASSTLGQGETDTQYF. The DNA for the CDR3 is TGTGCCAGCAGCACCCTTGGACAGGGGGAGACAGATACGCAGTATTTT. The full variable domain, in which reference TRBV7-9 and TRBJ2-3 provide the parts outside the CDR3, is DTGVSQNPRHKITKRGQNVTFRCDPISEHNRLYWYRQTLGQGPEFLTYFQNEAQLEKSRLLSDRFSAERPKGSFSTLEIQRTEQGDSAMYLCASSTLGQGETDTQYFGPGTRLTVL.

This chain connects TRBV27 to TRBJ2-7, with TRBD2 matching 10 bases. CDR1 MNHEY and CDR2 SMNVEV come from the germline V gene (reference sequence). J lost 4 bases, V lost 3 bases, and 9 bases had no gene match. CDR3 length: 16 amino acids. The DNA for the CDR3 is TGTGCCAGCAGTTTCACTAGCGGGAAAGGGGTATACGAGCAGTACTTC. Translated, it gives CASSFTSGKGVYEQYF.

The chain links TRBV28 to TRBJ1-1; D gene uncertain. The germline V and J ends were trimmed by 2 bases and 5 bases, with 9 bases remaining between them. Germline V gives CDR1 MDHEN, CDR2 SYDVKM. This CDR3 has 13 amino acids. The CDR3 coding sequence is TGTGCCAGCAGTTTAGGGCAGTGGACTGAAGCTTTCTTT. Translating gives CASSLGQWTEAFF.

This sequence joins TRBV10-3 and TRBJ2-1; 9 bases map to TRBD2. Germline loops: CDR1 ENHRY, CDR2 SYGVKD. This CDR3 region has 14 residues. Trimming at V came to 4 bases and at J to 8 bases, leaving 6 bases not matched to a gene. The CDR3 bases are TGTGCCATCAGTGGGTCTAGCGGGGTCCATGAGCAGTTCTTC. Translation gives CAISGSSGVHEQFF.

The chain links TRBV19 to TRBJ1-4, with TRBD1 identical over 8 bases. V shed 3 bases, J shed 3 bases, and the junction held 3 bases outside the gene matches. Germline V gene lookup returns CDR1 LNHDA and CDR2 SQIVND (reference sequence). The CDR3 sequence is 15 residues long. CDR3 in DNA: TGTGCCAGTAGTATTCGGACAGGGCCTAATGAAAAACTGTTTTTT. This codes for CASSIRTGPNEKLFF.